This T cell receptor (beta chain) was profiled in a study of shared clonotypes between healthy human individuals. Study results and limitations: Few donors restricted represented genetic and exposure-history diversity. Some clonotypes were shared by all four sorted-subset donors, while others were not shared. The non-shared ones had lower generation probabilities than the shared ones.

The germline gives CDR1 LGHNA, CDR2 YSLEER. The V gene end was trimmed by 4 bases and the J gene end by 8 bases; junction bases not matched to a gene: 5. The CDR3 runs 13 residues. Measured with immunoSEQ multiplex PCR; TCRdb has only the in-frame clones, and not every one. Of around 350,000 clones in the sample, about 70% were seen once. As regards this clone: The target antigen is unknown.

This TCR derives from a man aged 25 to 40 in good health. The chain couples TRBV4-3 to TRBJ2-1; 7 positions match TRBD2. Material for sequencing was memory CD4+ T cells sorted from blood. Stated subset: CD45RA-negative fraction. The DNA for the CDR3 is TGCGCCAGCAGCCTTACCCTAGCGGATGAGCAGTTCTTC. Translated: CASSLTLADEQFF.